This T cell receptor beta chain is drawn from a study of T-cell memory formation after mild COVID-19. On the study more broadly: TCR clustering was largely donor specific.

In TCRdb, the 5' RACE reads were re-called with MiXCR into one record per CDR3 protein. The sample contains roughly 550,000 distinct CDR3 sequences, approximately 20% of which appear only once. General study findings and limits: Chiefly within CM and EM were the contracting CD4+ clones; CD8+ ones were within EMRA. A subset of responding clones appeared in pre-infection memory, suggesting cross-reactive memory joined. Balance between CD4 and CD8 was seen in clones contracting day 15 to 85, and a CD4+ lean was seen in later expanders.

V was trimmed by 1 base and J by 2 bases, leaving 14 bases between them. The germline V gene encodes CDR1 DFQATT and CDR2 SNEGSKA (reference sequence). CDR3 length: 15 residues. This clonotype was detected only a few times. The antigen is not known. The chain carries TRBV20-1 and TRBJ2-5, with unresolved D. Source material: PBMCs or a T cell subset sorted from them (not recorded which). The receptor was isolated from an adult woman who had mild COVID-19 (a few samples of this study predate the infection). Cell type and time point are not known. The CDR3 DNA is TGCAGTGCTAGAGTCCCGCCCCAGGTGCAAGAGACCCAGTACTTC. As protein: CSARVPPQVQETQYF.